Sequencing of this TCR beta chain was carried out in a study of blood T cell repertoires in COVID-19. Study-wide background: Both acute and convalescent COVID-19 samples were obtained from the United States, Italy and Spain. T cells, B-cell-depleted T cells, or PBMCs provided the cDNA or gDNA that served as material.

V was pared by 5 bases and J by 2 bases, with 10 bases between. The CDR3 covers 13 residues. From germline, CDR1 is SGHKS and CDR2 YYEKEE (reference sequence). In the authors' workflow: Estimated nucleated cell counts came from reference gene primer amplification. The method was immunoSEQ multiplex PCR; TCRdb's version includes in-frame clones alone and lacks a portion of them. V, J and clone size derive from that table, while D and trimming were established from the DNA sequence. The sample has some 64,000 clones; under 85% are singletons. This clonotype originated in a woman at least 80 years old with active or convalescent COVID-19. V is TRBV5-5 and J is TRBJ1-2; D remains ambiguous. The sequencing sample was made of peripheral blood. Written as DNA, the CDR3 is TGTGCCAGCAGGAGGGCCGAAAACTATGGCTACACCTTC. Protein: CASRRAENYGYTF.